The 10 T cell receptor beta chains below all came from one sample that was sequenced in a study of CD8 T cells in ankylosing spondylitis. TCRdb fed the 5' RACE reads into MiXCR, producing one record per CDR3 protein. Among 350,000 or so distinct CDR3 sequences listed, 14% to 15% were seen once. What was sequenced was blood, either unsorted or a sorted T cell fraction (not recorded which). These receptors were taken from a male donor with ankylosing spondylitis or in good health (not recorded which).

V and J are TRBV5-6 and TRBJ2-7, with D perhaps matching TRBD1 (5 bases). The V end was cut by 1 base, the J end by 3 bases, with 11 bases between. The CDR3 length is 14 residues. Germline assignment: CDR1 SGHDT and CDR2 YYEEEE. As DNA, the CDR3 is TGTGCCAGCAGCTTGACAGGTTTTTACTACGAGCAGTACTTC. Encoded protein: CASSLTGFYYEQYF.

V gene TRBV5-1 combines with J gene TRBJ2-7; D is perhaps TRBD1 or TRBD2 (5 bases each). Germline loops: CDR1 SGHRS, CDR2 YFSETQ. The CDR3 contains 14 residues. Trimming took 0 bases from V and 5 from J, leaving 12 bases between them. CDR3 DNA: TGCGCCAGCAGCTTGGGCATAGGGGAGAACGAGCAGTACTTC. This encodes CASSLGIGENEQYF.

The V call is TRBV5-1, the J call TRBJ2-2, with 12 bases identical to TRBD2. Trimming took 5 bases from V and 6 from J; bases not matched to a gene: 2. The CDR3 contains 14 residues. Germline CDR1 is SGHRS and CDR2 is YFSETQ. The chain's CDR3 is CASRTSGGPGELFF. The CDR3 DNA follows: TGCGCCAGCAGGACTAGCGGGGGACCCGGGGAGCTGTTTTTT.

This clonotype occurred a few times. In DNA, the CDR3 is TGTGCCAGCAGCTTATGGGGGAAGCCCTACGAGCAGTACTTC. Amino acid sequence: CASSLWGKPYEQYF. V usage is TRBV7-9 and J usage is TRBJ2-7; D may be TRBD1 or TRBD2 (5 bases each). V was shortened by 2 bases and J by 2 bases, with 10 bases between the two germline ends. The CDR3 is made up of 14 amino acids. Germline V lookup: CDR1 SEHNR, CDR2 FQNEAQ (reference sequence).

The table lists this clonotype with a few counts. This rearrangement joins TRBV12-3 or TRBV12-4 to TRBJ2-2; 12 bases match TRBD2. V trimming: 7 bases; J trimming: 6 bases; junction bases outside the gene matches: 6. This CDR3 contains 15 residues. The CDR3 sequence: CASNPSGRGSGELFF. DNA for the CDR3: TGTGCCAGCAACCCTAGCGGGAGGGGGTCCGGGGAGCTGTTTTTT.

This clonotype has more than one count but fewer than ten. V gene TRBV5-5 combines with J gene TRBJ2-2, with D tentatively TRBD2 (5 bases). The germline CDR1 and CDR2 sequences are SGHKS and YYEKEE (reference sequence). CDR3 size: 16 residues. The V and J ends lost 0 bases and 2 bases respectively, with 11 bases between them. The CDR3 here is CASSLEPGSNTGELFF. The CDR3 bases are TGTGCCAGCAGCTTGGAACCGGGATCCAACACCGGGGAGCTGTTTTTT.

This clonotype was picked up a small number of times. The chain carries TRBV20-1 and TRBJ2-1; 15 positions agree with TRBD2. The V gene's germline CDR1 is DFQATT and CDR2 SNEGSKA (reference sequence). The J segment lost 4 bases and the V segment lost 6 bases, leaving 10 bases of the junction unmatched. The CDR3 spans 17 residues. The CDR3 DNA sequence: TGCAGTGCCCGGGGACTAGCGGGAGGTTTGAGGTACAATGAGCAGTTCTTC. It encodes CSARGLAGGLRYNEQFF.

The J gene is TRBJ2-2, the V gene TRBV5-1, with 9 bases matching TRBD2. From germline, CDR1 is SGHRS and CDR2 YFSETQ. This CDR3 region has 22 residues. V was pared by 4 bases and J by 7 bases, with 29 bases of the junction left unmatched. CDR3 sequence reads: CASSPSLVDRAQRASGVGELFF. CDR3 DNA sequence: TGCGCCAGCAGCCCCTCCCTCGTCGACAGGGCCCAGAGGGCTAGCGGGGTCGGGGAGCTGTTTTTT.

V usage is TRBV7-2 and J usage is TRBJ2-7; maybe TRBD2 (5 bases). Trimming took 1 base from V and 3 from J, leaving 7 bases between them. Germline V gene lookup returns CDR1 SGHTA and CDR2 FQGNSA. The CDR3 is made up of 13 amino acids. CDR3 nucleotide sequence: TGTGCCAGCAGCTTAGAGCGGCTCTACGAGCAGTACTTC. This gives the protein CASSLERLYEQYF.

This clonotype was observed a few times. V and J are TRBV5-1 and TRBJ1-6; D is ambiguous. The germline V and J ends were trimmed by 0 bases and 10 bases, with 17 bases remaining between them. Germline loops: CDR1 SGHRS, CDR2 YFSETQ. This CDR3 has 16 amino acids. The CDR3 sequence: CASSLAFAEVNSPLHF. The CDR3 DNA is TGCGCCAGCAGCTTGGCCTTTGCGGAGGTAAACTCACCCCTCCACTTT.